Listed here are 15 T cell receptor beta chains from one sample, sequenced in a study of T cell responses to AZD1222 COVID-19 vaccine. Clones were sequenced by immunoSEQ multiplex PCR, and TCRdb holds only the in-frame ones, with some missing. The repertoire consists of under 90,000 clones, with 83% occurring once and the leading ten covering 1.3%. The sample consisted of peripheral blood, taken 28 days after the second AZD1222 dose. These receptors were obtained from an adult who received the AZD1222 COVID-19 vaccine.

The J gene is TRBJ2-7, the V gene TRBV5-4, with 12 bases aligning to TRBD2. Trimming at V came to 4 bases and at J to 2 bases, leaving 4 bases not matched to a gene. This CDR3 has 15 residues. From germline, CDR1 is SGHNT and CDR2 YYREEE (reference sequence). The CDR3 loop reads CASSLAGGHTYEQYF. CDR3 nucleotide sequence: TGTGCCAGCAGCCTAGCGGGAGGGCATACCTACGAGCAGTACTTC.

In DNA, the CDR3 is TGTGCCAGCTCGGCTGGCGATCCCAGCACTGAAGCTTTCTTT. This encodes CASSAGDPSTEAFF. The chain has TRBV2 and TRBJ1-1; D is uncertain. The CDR3 runs to 14 residues. V lost 8 bases and J lost 4, with 17 bases in between. Germline V gives CDR1 SNHLY, CDR2 FYNNEI. The full variable domain, completed using reference TRBV2 and TRBJ1-1, is EPEVTQTPSHQVTQMGQEVILRCVPISNHLYFYWYRQILGQKVEFLVSFYNNEISEKSEIFDDQFSVERPDGSNFTLKIRSTKLEDSAMYFCASSAGDPSTEAFFGQGTRLTVV.

The chain uses TRBV18 and TRBJ1-6; D remains unclear. The CDR3 has 13 amino acids. Trimming cost V 6 bases and J 10 bases, with 13 bases left between them. Looked up from germline, CDR1 is KGHSH and CDR2 is LQKENI. CDR3 sequence reads: CASSQLHRSPLHF. DNA for the CDR3: TGTGCCAGCTCCCAACTTCACCGATCACCCCTCCACTTT. The full variable domain, in which reference TRBV18 and TRBJ1-6 provide the parts outside the CDR3, is NAGVMQNPRHLVRRRGQEARLRCSPMKGHSHVYWYRQLPEEGLKFMVYLQKENIIDESGMPKERFSAEFPKEGPSILRIQQVVRGDSAAYFCASSQLHRSPLHFGNGTRLTVT.

This clone has only a few counts. The chain has TRBV28 and TRBJ1-1; 11 nucleotides line up with TRBD1. The CDR3 extends over 19 amino acids. The germline CDR1 and CDR2 sequences are MDHEN and SYDVKM. Unmatched junction bases numbered 11, after V lost 2 bases and J lost 0 bases. The CDR3 nucleotides read TGTGCCAGCAGTTTAAATCTCCGGGACAGGGGGAACTTGAACACTGAAGCTTTCTTT. It yields the protein CASSLNLRDRGNLNTEAFF. Complete variable domain (other parts from reference TRBV28 and TRBJ1-1): DVKVTQSSRYLVKRTGEKVFLECVQDMDHENMFWYRQDPGLGLRLIYFSYDVKMKEKGDIPEGYSVSREKKERFSLILESASTNQTSMYLCASSLNLRDRGNLNTEAFFGQGTRLTVV.

This CDR3 reads CASSTTGADSPLHF. In DNA, the CDR3 is TGTGCCAGTAGCACGACAGGGGCGGATTCACCCCTCCACTTT. The chain carries TRBV19 and TRBJ1-6; TRBD1 matches 8 bases. CDR1 LNHDA and CDR2 SQIVND come from the germline V gene (reference sequence). Losses at the gene ends were 6 bases for V and 8 bases for J; bases not matched to a gene: 6. The CDR3 has 14 residues. Filled out from reference TRBV19 and TRBJ1-6, the complete variable domain reads DGGITQSPKYLFRKEGQNVTLSCEQNLNHDAMYWYRQDPGQGLRLIYYSQIVNDFQKGDIAEGYSVSREKKESFPLTVTSAQKNPTAFYLCASSTTGADSPLHFGNGTRLTVT.

The J gene is TRBJ1-2, the V gene TRBV15; 8 nucleotides line up with TRBD1. Germline V CDR1 and CDR2: LNHNV, YYDKDF (reference sequence). With V trimmed by 2 bases and J by 7 bases, 9 bases remained unmatched. The CDR3 extends over 15 amino acids. The CDR3 sequence: CATSRLLTGVIGYTF. The CDR3 DNA sequence: TGTGCCACCAGCAGACTACTGACAGGGGTTATTGGCTACACCTTC. The whole variable domain, filled in from reference TRBV15 and TRBJ1-2, reads DAMVIQNPRYQVTQFGKPVTLSCSQTLNHNVMYWYQQKSSQAPKLLFHYYDKDFNNEADTPDNFQSRRPNTSFCFLDIRSPGLGDTAMYLCATSRLLTGVIGYTFGSGTRLTVV.

The chain joins TRBV19 to TRBJ2-7; either TRBD1 or TRBD2 may fit D (5 bases each). V lost 4 bases and J 7 bases, leaving 17 bases between the germline ends. Germline CDR1 is LNHDA and CDR2 is SQIVND (reference sequence). There are 14 residues in the CDR3. The CDR3 is CASSKLAGSGEQYF. The CDR3 nucleotides are TGTGCCAGTAGTAAGCTCGCAGGGTCGGGAGAGCAGTACTTC.

The chain joins TRBV30 to TRBJ2-7; D is unresolved. The CDR3 has 13 amino acids. Trimming took 0 bases from V and 0 from J, leaving 6 bases between them. Germline CDR1 GTSNPN, CDR2 SVGIG (reference sequence). The CDR3 region is CAWSVASSYEQYF. CDR3 nucleotide sequence: TGTGCCTGGAGTGTAGCCAGCTCCTACGAGCAGTACTTC.

In DNA, the CDR3 is TGTGCCAGCAGCTTAGTTGCCGGTAAGGAGCAAGCTTTCTTT. Its protein product is CASSLVAGKEQAFF. The gene calls are TRBV7-9 and TRBJ1-1, with D hard to call. V dropped 1 base and J dropped 9 bases, with 15 bases sitting between them. The germline V gene encodes CDR1 SEHNR and CDR2 FQNEAQ (reference sequence). The CDR3 contains 14 residues.

This chain joins TRBV28 and TRBJ2-7; 7 nucleotides line up with TRBD2. The CDR3 totals 16 residues. The ends lost 6 bases at V and 1 base at J; junction bases unmatched: 12. Germline loops: CDR1 MDHEN, CDR2 SYDVKM. The CDR3 DNA reads as TGTGCCAGCAGCCCGGGACCTAGCGGTATTTCCTACGAGCAGTACTTC. Its protein is CASSPGPSGISYEQYF.

V gene TRBV27 combines with J gene TRBJ1-5; a weak D match, TRBD1 (5 bases). The V end lost 2 bases, the J end lost 0 bases, and 17 bases lay between the germline ends. Germline CDR1 and CDR2: MNHEY and SMNVEV (reference sequence). The CDR3 extends over 18 amino acids. CDR3 sequence: CASSLRQGGPNSNQPQHF. The CDR3 DNA is TGTGCCAGCAGTTTAAGGCAGGGAGGGCCAAATAGCAATCAGCCCCAGCATTTT.

The CDR3, as DNA: TGTGCCATCGGGACTAGCGTGGACGAGCAGTACTTC. Protein: CAIGTSVDEQYF. The chain joins TRBV28 to TRBJ2-7; 10 nucleotides agree with TRBD2. This CDR3 has 12 amino acids. V dropped 10 bases and J dropped 5; count of bases not matched to a gene: 5. Germline V gives CDR1 MDHEN, CDR2 SYDVKM.

V gene TRBV28 combines with J gene TRBJ1-1; tentative D call: TRBD1 (5 bases). Trimming removed 7 bases from V and 2 bases from J, with 17 bases in between. This CDR3 spans 15 amino acids. Germline CDR1 and CDR2: MDHEN and SYDVKM. As DNA, the CDR3 is TGTGCCAGCAAAAGGGTGGGACGGGGTAACACTGAAGCTTTCTTT. Translation gives CASKRVGRGNTEAFF.

The rearrangement uses TRBV7-3 and TRBJ2-3; 9 nucleotides line up with TRBD2. The CDR3 runs to 17 residues. J gave up 1 base and V 5 bases, and 10 bases lay outside the gene matches. CDR1 is SGHTA, CDR2 FQGTGA, per germline. The CDR3 bases are TGTGCCAGCAGCGAAGGAACTAGCGGGCTGGGCACAGATACGCAGTATTTT. Residues: CASSEGTSGLGTDTQYF.

This clone was seen a few times. The chain has TRBV29-1 and TRBJ1-5; D is perhaps TRBD1 (5 bases). Trimming took 7 bases from V and 3 from J, leaving 13 bases between them. This CDR3 has 13 residues. Per the germline V gene, CDR1 is SQVTM and CDR2 is ANQGSEA. CDR3 DNA: TGCAGCGCAGGGAACGGCGCCAATCAGCCCCAGCATTTT. This sequence encodes CSAGNGANQPQHF.